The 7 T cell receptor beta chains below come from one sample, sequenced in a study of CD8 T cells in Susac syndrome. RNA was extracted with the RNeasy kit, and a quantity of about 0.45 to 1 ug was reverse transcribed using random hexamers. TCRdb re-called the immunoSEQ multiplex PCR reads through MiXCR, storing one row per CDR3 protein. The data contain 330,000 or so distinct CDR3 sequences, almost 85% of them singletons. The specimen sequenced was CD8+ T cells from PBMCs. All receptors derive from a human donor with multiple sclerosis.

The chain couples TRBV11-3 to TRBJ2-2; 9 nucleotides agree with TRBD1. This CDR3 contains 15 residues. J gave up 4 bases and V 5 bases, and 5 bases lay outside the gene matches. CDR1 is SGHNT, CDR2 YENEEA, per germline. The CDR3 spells CASSPRTGVTGELFF. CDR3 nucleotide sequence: TGTGCCAGCAGCCCCCGGACAGGGGTCACCGGGGAGCTGTTTTTT.

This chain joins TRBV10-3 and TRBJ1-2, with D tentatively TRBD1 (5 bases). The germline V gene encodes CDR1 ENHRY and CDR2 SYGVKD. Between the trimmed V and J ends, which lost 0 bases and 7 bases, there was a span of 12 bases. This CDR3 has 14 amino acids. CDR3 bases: TGTGCCATCAGTGAGTCTGGCAGGAGGGGTGGCTACACCTTC. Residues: CAISESGRRGGYTF.

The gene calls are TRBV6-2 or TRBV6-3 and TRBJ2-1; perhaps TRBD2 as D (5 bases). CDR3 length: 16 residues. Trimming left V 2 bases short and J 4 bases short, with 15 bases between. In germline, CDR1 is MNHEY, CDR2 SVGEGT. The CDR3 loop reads CASSYSPGSIYNEQFF. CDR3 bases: TGTGCCAGCAGTTACAGCCCGGGGTCTATATACAATGAGCAGTTCTTC.

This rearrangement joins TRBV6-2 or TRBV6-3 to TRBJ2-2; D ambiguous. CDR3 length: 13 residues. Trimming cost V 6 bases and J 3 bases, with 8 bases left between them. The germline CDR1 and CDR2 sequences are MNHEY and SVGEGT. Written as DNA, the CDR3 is TGTGCCAGCAGGGCAGGCGACACCGGGGAGCTGTTTTTT. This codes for CASRAGDTGELFF.

The CDR3 sequence is CASSSQRWGTDTQYF. In DNA form, the CDR3 reads TGTGCCAGCAGCTCACAGCGGTGGGGCACAGATACGCAGTATTTT. V is TRBV9 and J is TRBJ2-3, with D possibly being TRBD2 (5 bases). The CDR3 runs 15 residues. Trimming cost V 4 bases and J 1 base, with 13 bases left between them. Germline CDR1 is SGDLS and CDR2 is YYNGEE.

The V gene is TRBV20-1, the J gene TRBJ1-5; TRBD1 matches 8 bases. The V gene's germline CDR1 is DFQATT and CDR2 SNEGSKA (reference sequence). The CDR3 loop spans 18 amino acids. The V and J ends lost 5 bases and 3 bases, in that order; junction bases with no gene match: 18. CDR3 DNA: TGCAGTGCTTCCCTACCTTCGACAGGGGAATACCCCAATCAGCCCCAGCATTTT. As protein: CSASLPSTGEYPNQPQHF.

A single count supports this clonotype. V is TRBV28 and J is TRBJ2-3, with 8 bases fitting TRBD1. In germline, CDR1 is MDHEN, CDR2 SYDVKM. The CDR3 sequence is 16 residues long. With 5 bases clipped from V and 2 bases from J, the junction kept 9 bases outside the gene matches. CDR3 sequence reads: CASSPPGQVNTDTQYF. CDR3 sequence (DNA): TGTGCCAGCAGTCCCCCGGGACAGGTGAACACAGATACGCAGTATTTT.